A single sample gave rise to the 11 T cell receptor beta chains below, sequenced in a study of beta chain features in type 1 diabetes. Reverse transcription of all isolated RNA meant that expressed TCRB transcripts were sequenced. Profiled with immunoSEQ multiplex PCR; TCRdb holds only in-frame clones, not every one. The top ten hold around 0.065% of the sample, which has around 430,000 clones, approximately 28% seen once. What was sequenced was naive CD4+ T cells from blood. The receptor source for this set is a man aged 18 to 30 in good health.

The chain uses TRBV29-1 and TRBJ2-7; D gene uncertain. The CDR3 consists of 13 residues. Trimming removed 4 bases from V and 2 bases from J, with 12 bases in between. Germline V gives CDR1 SQVTM, CDR2 ANQGSEA. This CDR3 reads CSVVSQVAYEQYF. The CDR3 nucleotides are TGCAGCGTTGTATCCCAGGTGGCCTACGAGCAGTACTTC.

This clone was seen more than once but under ten times. CDR3 bases: TGCAGCGCCCGGACGTCGGTTTTGGAGCAGTTCTTC. This codes for CSARTSVLEQFF. The rearrangement joins TRBV29-1 to TRBJ2-1, with unresolved D. Trimming cost V 7 bases and J 10 bases, with 17 bases left between them. Germline loops: CDR1 SQVTM, CDR2 ANQGSEA. There are 12 residues in the CDR3.

V usage is TRBV6-5 and J usage is TRBJ1-3; D is ambiguous. CDR3 size: 15 residues. Trimming left V 8 bases short and J 3 bases short, with 17 bases between. Germline loops: CDR1 MNHEY, CDR2 SVGAGI. The CDR3 coding sequence is TGTGCCAGCCGAGGCGCCGCATCGCGTGGAAACACCATATATTTT. This codes for CASRGAASRGNTIYF.

The chain carries TRBV4-2 and TRBJ2-1, with 10 bases that match TRBD1. The J segment lost 7 bases and the V segment lost 4 bases, leaving 7 bases of the junction unmatched. The CDR3 is 15 amino acids. Germline CDR1 and CDR2: LGHNA and YNFKEQ. CDR3 protein: CASSRTGTGENEQFF. In DNA, the CDR3 is TGTGCCAGCAGCCGCACCGGGACAGGGGAGAATGAGCAGTTCTTC.

This clone was seen only a few times. The chain is built from TRBV30 and TRBJ2-7; D possibly corresponds to TRBD1 (5 bases). The CDR3 runs to 13 residues. V was shortened by 2 bases and J by 1 base, with 9 bases between the two germline ends. Germline V lookup: CDR1 GTSNPN, CDR2 SVGIG (reference sequence). The CDR3 DNA is TGTGCCTGGAGTCTTGACAGATCCTACGAGCAGTACTTC. It codes for CAWSLDRSYEQYF.

CDR3 DNA sequence: TGCGCCAGCGGGACTACCTCGCTCGATACGCAGTATTTT. This sequence encodes CASGTTSLDTQYF. This chain joins TRBV5-1 and TRBJ2-3; 7 bases agree with TRBD2. Germline CDR1 and CDR2: SGHRS and YFSETQ. The CDR3 sequence is 13 residues long. J was trimmed by 6 bases and V by 7 bases; bases with no gene match: 8.

The chain's CDR3 is CSARVETQYF. CDR3 nucleotides: TGCAGTGCTAGAGTCGAGACCCAGTACTTC. V usage is TRBV20-1 and J usage is TRBJ2-5, with D uncertain. The CDR3 sequence is 10 residues long. V was pared by 1 base and J by 5 bases, with 2 bases between. Germline V gene sequence: CDR1 DFQATT, CDR2 SNEGSKA (reference sequence).

This chain links TRBV25-1 with TRBJ2-3; D perhaps matches TRBD2 (5 bases). The V gene lost 0 bases and the J gene lost 4 bases, with 11 bases spanning the gap. Germline CDR1 MGHDK, CDR2 SYGVNS. The CDR3 has 15 residues. CDR3 region: CASSEYRLTSDTQYF. The CDR3 region has the DNA TGTGCCAGCAGTGAATATAGACTAACCTCAGATACGCAGTATTTT.

This clone was seen just once. The chain recombines TRBV7-2 with TRBJ2-2; D not resolved. This CDR3 comprises 15 residues. V lost 3 bases, J lost 3 bases, and 11 bases lay in between. Germline V gene lookup returns CDR1 SGHTA and CDR2 FQGNSA. The CDR3 region is CASSFPQWDTGELFF. DNA of the CDR3: TGTGCCAGCAGCTTTCCCCAGTGGGACACCGGGGAGCTGTTTTTT.

J is TRBJ1-4 and V is TRBV5-4; TRBD1 aligns across 7 bases. Trimming took 3 bases from V and 1 from J; bases not matched to a gene: 0. The CDR3 has 14 amino acids. In germline, CDR1 is SGHNT, CDR2 YYREEE (reference sequence). CDR3 protein: CASSWDRTNEKLFF. DNA of the CDR3: TGTGCCAGCAGCTGGGACAGAACTAATGAAAAACTGTTTTTT.

Turning to this clone: At the DNA level, this CDR3 is encoded by other sequences in the same sample as well. This chain connects TRBV14 to TRBJ1-2; D ambiguous. V was shortened by 0 bases and J by 2 bases, with 4 bases between the two germline ends. Looked up from germline, CDR1 is SGHDN and CDR2 is FVKESK. The CDR3 sequence is 13 residues long. This CDR3 is CASSQDRNYGYTF. CDR3 nucleotide sequence: TGTGCCAGCAGCCAAGACCGCAACTATGGCTACACCTTC.